The clone carrying this TCR beta chain showed up many times. The antigen is undetermined. The sample comes from a study of T cells in Graves' hyperthyroidism and ophthalmopathy. Study-wide results and limits: In validation, the model predicted ophthalmopathy. These predictions came a median about 6.5 months before onset.

The study left out patients who had uncontrolled infection, other autoimmune disease, pregnancy or lactation. CDR1 is SGHTA and CDR2 is FQGNSA in the germline V gene. Trimming shortened V by 8 bases and J by 2 bases, and 9 bases separated the two germline ends. CDR3 length: 12 residues. The investigators amplified TCR beta CDR3 regions from RNA transcripts. Carried out on the TCR CDR3, a first-round RT-PCR used the HTBI primer set. TCRdb reanalysed the multiplex PCR reads using MiXCR and keeps one entry per CDR3 protein. The table has under 350,000 distinct CDR3 sequences, roughly 15% seen once; the top ten hold approximately 35%.

The TCR originated in a woman in her 40s with Graves' ophthalmopathy. J is TRBJ1-1 and V is TRBV7-2; D remains ambiguous. The sample comprised blood. CDR3 sequence: CASGQPNTEAFF. The CDR3 nucleotides read TGTGCCAGCGGGCAGCCCAACACTGAAGCTTTCTTT.